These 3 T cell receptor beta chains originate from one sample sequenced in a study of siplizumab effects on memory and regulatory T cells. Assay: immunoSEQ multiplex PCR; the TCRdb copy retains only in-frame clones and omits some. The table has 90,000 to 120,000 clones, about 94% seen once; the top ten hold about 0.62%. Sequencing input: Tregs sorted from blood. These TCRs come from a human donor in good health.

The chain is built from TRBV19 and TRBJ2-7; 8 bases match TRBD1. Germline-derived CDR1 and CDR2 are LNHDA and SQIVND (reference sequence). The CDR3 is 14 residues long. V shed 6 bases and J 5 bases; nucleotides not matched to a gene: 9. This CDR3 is CASRRTGIVHEQYF. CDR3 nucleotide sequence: TGTGCCAGTAGACGGACAGGGATTGTCCACGAGCAGTACTTC.

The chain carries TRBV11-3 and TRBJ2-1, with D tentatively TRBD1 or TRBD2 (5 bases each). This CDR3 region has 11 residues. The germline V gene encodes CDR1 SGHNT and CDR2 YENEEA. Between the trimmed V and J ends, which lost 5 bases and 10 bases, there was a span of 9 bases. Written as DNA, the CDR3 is TGTGCCAGCAGCCGGGACGTAGAGCAGTTCTTC. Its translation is CASSRDVEQFF. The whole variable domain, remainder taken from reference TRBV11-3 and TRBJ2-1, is EAGVVQSPRYKIIEKKQPVAFWCNPISGHNTLYWYLQNLGQGPELLIRYENEEAVDDSQLPKDRFSAERLKGVDSTLKIQPAELGDSAVYLCASSRDVEQFFGPGTRLTVL.

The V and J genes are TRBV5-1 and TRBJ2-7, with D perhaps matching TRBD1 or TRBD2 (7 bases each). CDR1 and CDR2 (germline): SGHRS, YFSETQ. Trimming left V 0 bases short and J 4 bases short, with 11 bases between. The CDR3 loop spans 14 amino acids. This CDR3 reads CASSLGQGGYEQYF. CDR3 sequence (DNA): TGCGCCAGCAGCTTGGGACAGGGAGGGTACGAGCAGTACTTC.